These T cell receptor beta chains were read from a single sample in a study of blood T cell repertoires in COVID-19. Here immunoSEQ multiplex PCR was the method, and the copy in TCRdb shows in-frame clones only, minus some. The sample carries a few hundred thousand clones, around 85% recorded once. The material sequenced was PBMCs or T cells enriched from blood (not recorded which). Receptors originate from a woman aged 35 to 49 with acute COVID-19. The CDR3 runs from the conserved cysteine through the conserved F or W. A D gene is named only where the DNA matches it firmly. Where a row states a size, it is once, few, many or the class of an expanded clone; other rows omit it.

size	J	D	V	CDR3	DNA
-	TRBJ2-3	-	TRBV30	CAWSRPPPEGESTDTQYF	TGTGCCTGGAGTCGACCGCCCCCAGAGGGGGAGTCCACAGATACGCAGTATTTT
-	TRBJ2-2	TRBD1	TRBV7-8	CASSPSLTGGTGELFF	TGTGCCAGCAGCCCCTCTTTAACAGGGGGAACCGGGGAGCTGTTTTTT
-	TRBJ1-2	-	TRBV6-5	CASSYSGRGSYGYTF	TGTGCCAGCAGTTACTCGGGAAGGGGCAGCTATGGCTACACCTTC
-	TRBJ2-5	-	TRBV4-1	CASSQSPTLGETQYF	TGCGCCAGCAGCCAATCCCCGACTTTAGGAGAGACCCAGTACTTC
once	TRBJ2-7	TRBD2	TRBV6-5	CASSSRLAGGPHEQYF	TGTGCCAGCAGTTCCCGACTAGCGGGAGGGCCCCACGAGCAGTACTTC
-	TRBJ1-2	-	TRBV19	CASRTVGSSYGYTF	TGTGCCAGTCGGACGGTGGGGAGTAGCTATGGCTACACCTTC
-	TRBJ2-7	-	TRBV25-1	CASRTTREPYEQYF	TGTGCCAGCAGGACGACTAGGGAGCCCTACGAGCAGTACTTC
-	TRBJ2-1	TRBD2	TRBV7-2	CASSPRSGRRNEQFF	TGTGCCAGCAGCCCTAGAAGCGGGAGAAGGAATGAGCAGTTCTTC
-	TRBJ2-7	TRBD2	TRBV7-6	CASSVLAGTHYEQYF	TGTGCCAGCAGCGTTCTAGCGGGAACGCACTACGAGCAGTACTTC
once	TRBJ2-1	-	TRBV7-2	CASSQGISRGKKYNEQFF	TGTGCCAGCTCCCAGGGTATCTCGCGCGGGAAGAAATACAATGAGCAGTTCTTC
-	TRBJ2-2	TRBD2	TRBV29-1	CSVEEGRDFWNTGELFF	TGCAGCGTTGAAGAGGGGAGGGACTTCTGGAACACCGGGGAGCTGTTTTTT
-	TRBJ2-3	TRBD2	TRBV6-2/TRBV6-3	CASSPKRLAGVGTQYF	TGTGCCAGCAGTCCAAAACGACTAGCGGGAGTAGGCACGCAGTATTTT
-	TRBJ1-1	TRBD1	TRBV5-5	CASSLAGQGKPEAFF	TGTGCCAGCAGCTTGGCCGGACAGGGGAAGCCTGAAGCTTTCTTT
-	TRBJ2-7	-	TRBV6-2/TRBV6-3	CASSTGEGPYEQYF	TGTGCCAGCAGCACGGGAGAGGGGCCCTACGAGCAGTACTTC
-	TRBJ2-5	-	TRBV5-1	CASSLGQAQETQYF	TGCGCCAGCAGCTTGGGGCAGGCCCAAGAGACCCAGTACTTC
-	TRBJ1-1	TRBD1	TRBV28	CASSLGQGEGNTEAFF	TGTGCCAGCTCCCTCGGACAGGGTGAGGGGAACACTGAAGCTTTCTTT
-	TRBJ2-3	TRBD1	TRBV7-9	CASSLGTGPKADTQYF	TGTGCCAGCAGCTTAGGGACAGGGCCGAAGGCAGATACGCAGTATTTT
-	TRBJ2-1	-	TRBV4-3	CASSQDHNRDYNEQFF	TGCGCCAGCAGCCAAGATCACAACAGGGATTACAATGAGCAGTTCTTC
-	TRBJ2-1	-	TRBV7-2	CASSLVDKGRLGEQFF	TGTGCCAGCAGCTTAGTGGACAAAGGAAGATTGGGTGAGCAGTTCTTC
-	TRBJ1-5	-	TRBV18	CASSPLSVIQPQHF	TGTGCCAGCTCACCTTTAAGCGTGATCCAGCCCCAGCATTTT
once	TRBJ2-3	-	TRBV2	CASSAGYTDTQYF	TGTGCCAGCAGTGCGGGGTACACAGATACGCAGTATTTT
few	TRBJ2-1	-	TRBV7-7	CASSLLARNLLDRNEQFF	TGTGCCAGCAGCTTACTCGCGCGTAACCTCCTCGACAGGAATGAGCAGTTCTTC
-	TRBJ2-5	-	TRBV25-1	CASSVAGQETQYF	TGTGCCAGCAGTGTGGCAGGACAAGAGACCCAGTACTTC
-	TRBJ2-5	-	TRBV29-1	CSVGRDTSGTQYF	TGCAGCGTTGGCAGGGACACCTCAGGGACCCAGTACTTC
once	TRBJ1-2	TRBD1	TRBV4-1	CASTFMGQGATNYGYTF	TGCGCCAGCACCTTTATGGGACAGGGGGCCACTAACTATGGCTACACCTTC
few	TRBJ2-5	-	TRBV5-4	CASSPGYQETQYF	TGTGCCAGCAGCCCAGGGTACCAAGAGACCCAGTACTTC
-	TRBJ1-2	TRBD1	TRBV7-9	CASSLTGDYGYTF	TGTGCCAGCAGCTTAACAGGGGACTATGGCTACACCTTC
-	TRBJ2-1	-	TRBV11-1	CASSLGHLAYNEQFF	TGTGCCAGCAGCCTAGGACACCTAGCTTACAATGAGCAGTTCTTC
few	TRBJ1-5	-	TRBV27	CASSPRNRVGQPQHF	TGTGCCAGCAGCCCAAGGAACAGGGTAGGTCAGCCCCAGCATTTT
-	TRBJ2-7	TRBD2	TRBV14	CASSLEKGLAGSNEQYF	TGTGCCAGCAGCCTAGAGAAGGGACTAGCGGGGTCCAACGAGCAGTACTTC
-	TRBJ2-2	TRBD2	TRBV20-1	CSASTPRLAGITGELFF	TGCAGTGCTAGTACCCCGCGACTAGCGGGGATAACCGGGGAGCTGTTTTTT
-	TRBJ1-1	TRBD1	TRBV5-1	CASSSGGTATEAFF	TGCGCCAGCAGCAGTGGCGGGACAGCCACTGAAGCTTTCTTT
few	TRBJ1-6	-	TRBV21-1	CASSKGETGTNSPLHF	TGTGCCAGCAGCAAAGGGGAGACAGGGACTAATTCACCCCTCCACTTT
-	TRBJ2-2	TRBD1	TRBV5-1	CASSPGQSGELFF	TGCGCCAGCAGCCCGGGACAGTCCGGGGAGCTGTTTTTT
few	TRBJ2-1	-	TRBV5-5	CASSLGFRTGEQFF	TGTGCCAGCAGCTTGGGGTTCAGAACAGGTGAGCAGTTCTTC
-	TRBJ2-7	TRBD1	TRBV11-2	CASSRTGTGTYEQYF	TGTGCCAGCAGCCGAACCGGGACAGGGACCTACGAGCAGTACTTC
-	TRBJ1-2	-	TRBV4-2	CASSQDLTPNYGYTF	TGTGCCAGCAGCCAAGATCTGACTCCTAACTATGGCTACACCTTC
-	TRBJ1-6	-	TRBV2	CASSRVNSPLHF	TGTGCCAGCAGCCGGGTTAATTCACCCCTCCACTTT
once	TRBJ1-1	-	TRBV27	CASSFSGITEAFF	TGTGCCAGCAGTTTTTCCGGGATCACTGAAGCTTTCTTT
-	TRBJ1-1	-	TRBV10-3	CAISEGSTMNTEAFF	TGTGCCATCAGTGAGGGCAGCACTATGAACACTGAAGCTTTCTTT
-	TRBJ2-3	-	TRBV5-4	CASSLTSSTDTQYF	TGTGCCAGCAGCTTGACAAGTAGCACAGATACGCAGTATTTT
-	TRBJ2-3	TRBD2	TRBV19	CASTSTRAGGTDTQYF	TGTGCCAGTACCTCGACTAGAGCGGGAGGCACAGATACGCAGTATTTT
-	TRBJ1-1	TRBD1	TRBV28	CASSSRDRGPRTEAFF	TGTGCCAGCAGTTCCCGGGACAGGGGGCCGCGGACTGAAGCTTTCTTT
-	TRBJ1-3	-	TRBV5-6	CASSLGLSGNTIYF	TGTGCCAGCAGCTTGGGTCTTTCCGGAAACACCATATATTTT
-	TRBJ2-2	-	TRBV5-1	CASSFRQTGELFF	TGCGCCAGCAGCTTTCGACAGACCGGGGAGCTGTTTTTT
few	TRBJ2-2	TRBD2	TRBV6-4	CASPLGEGLYTGELFF	TGTGCCAGCCCCTTGGGGGAGGGCCTTTACACCGGGGAGCTGTTTTTT
-	TRBJ1-2	TRBD1	TRBV5-1	CASSSGQGSRYGYTF	TGCGCCAGCAGCTCCGGACAGGGTAGTCGCTATGGCTACACCTTC
-	TRBJ2-3	TRBD2	TRBV10-2	CASSDGTGGPTDTQYF	TGCGCCAGCAGTGACGGAACGGGAGGGCCCACAGATACGCAGTATTTT
-	TRBJ2-7	TRBD1	TRBV28	CASSFNRGLGEQYF	TGTGCCAGCAGTTTCAACAGGGGGCTGGGGGAGCAGTACTTC
-	TRBJ2-4	-	TRBV29-1	CSAEGLMGASLAKNIQYF	TGCAGCGCAGAGGGTTTGATGGGCGCCAGTCTGGCCAAAAACATTCAGTACTTC
-	TRBJ2-7	TRBD2	TRBV7-6	CASSLGLAGVNEQYF	TGTGCCAGCAGCTTGGGACTAGCGGGAGTCAACGAGCAGTACTTC
-	TRBJ2-4	TRBD2	TRBV15	CATSRDRGAGNIQYF	TGTGCCACCAGCAGAGATAGAGGAGCGGGGAACATTCAGTACTTC
-	TRBJ2-6	-	TRBV5-4	CASTRGHAGANVLTF	TGTGCCAGCACCAGGGGCCACGCTGGGGCCAACGTCCTGACTTTC
-	TRBJ2-2	TRBD2	TRBV9	CASSVATSGPGELFF	TGTGCCAGCAGCGTCGCAACTAGCGGGCCCGGGGAGCTGTTTTTT